This TCR beta chain was found in a study of OX40 agonist ivuxolimab in advanced cancers. For the wider study: Ivuxolimab was an agonistic, fully human IgG2 monoclonal antibody directed against OX40 (CD134), a costimulatory receptor. Intravenous ivuxolimab was administered to patients every 2 weeks at six dose levels: 0.01, 0.1, 0.3, 1.5, 3 and 10 mg/kg. Of the approximately 50 patients in dose escalation, some 20 had hepatocellular carcinoma, about 15 had melanoma, 9 had renal cell carcinoma and 9 had head and neck cancer. The dose-escalation cohort was about 86% male with a mean age of about 60 years, ranging from about 20 to 85. Prior anti-PD-1, anti-PD-L1 or anti-CTLA-4 therapy was permitted, and approximately 40% of dose-escalation patients had received checkpoint inhibitors. Partial responses were achieved by three dose-escalation patients, of whom one had hepatocellular carcinoma and two had cutaneous melanoma. The purpose of peripheral TCRbeta sequencing was to test whether ivuxolimab changed TCR sequence diversity and led to clonal T-cell expansion. The monotherapy dose-escalation portion (N = 52 patients) of the phase I ivuxolimab trial is reported in the paper. Study-wide conclusions, independent of this receptor: In partial responders in the 0.1-3.0 mg/kg groups, normalized peripheral clonal expansion was found to be among the lowest, especially among CD8+ T cells. At doses of 0.1 to 3.0 mg/kg, clonal expansion of both CD4+ and CD8+ T cells in blood was seen between baseline and week 6. Low levels of normalized T-cell clonal expansion were also seen in some nonresponding patients. The antigen specificity of the peripheral T cells that underwent clonal expansion was not determined. On average, CD8+ T cells showed more expanded clones than CD4+ T cells after ivuxolimab.

For sequencing of the TCRbeta CDR3 region, genomic DNA was extracted from the sorted cells. TCRbeta CDR3 regions were sequenced using the immunoSEQ Assay. TCRdb re-hosts the immuneACCESS table, in-frame sequences only. Its copies lack some clones; in the studies checked, an unresolved V gene accounts for under half of them, and the cause for the rest is not known. For this sample there are some 80,000 clones; 94% appear just once. The ten largest clones add up to roughly 22% of the sample. Reading from cysteine to phenylalanine, the CDR3 counts 16 amino acids. CDR3 DNA only is kept here, 48 bases in frame from base 1. Of note for this clone: Its antigen remains undetermined. The input lacks base qualities; no much larger clone sits a single base away.

Patients with a history of autoimmune disease or receiving systemic immunosuppression were excluded from the trial. Peripheral blood for TCR sequencing was collected from all dose cohorts at baseline, on cycle 4 day 1, and on cycle 7 day 1. Samples were obtained from an open-label, multicenter, first-in-human phase I dose-escalation trial of ivuxolimab. Adults with locally advanced or metastatic melanoma, renal cell carcinoma, hepatocellular carcinoma or head and neck squamous cell carcinoma were enrolled in the trial. Before TCR sequencing, CD4+ and CD8+ T cells were separately sorted from peripheral blood.

The rearranged chain carries TRBV21-1 and TRBJ2-7; TRBD2, the table's D call, lacks a check against the DNA. TRBV21-1 is annotated as a pseudogene. The specimen was CD4+ or CD8+ T cells sorted from blood, collected in a trial of the OX40 agonist ivuxolimab. The receptor comes from an adult with an advanced solid tumor such as melanoma, head and neck, liver or kidney cancer. The sequenced DNA is TGTGCCAGCAGCAAAGGGCGGAGGGGAGACAATAAGGAGCAGTACTTC. This codes for CASSKGRRGDNKEQYF.